This TCR beta chain appears in the sequencing data of a study of blood T cell repertoires in COVID-19. V trimming: 4 bases; J trimming: 4 bases; junction bases outside the gene matches: 15. The CDR3 loop spans 17 amino acids. Germline loops: CDR1 MGHRA, CDR2 YSYEKL. TCRdb's copy holds only in-frame clones and misses some; the assay was immunoSEQ multiplex PCR. The data show 200,000 to 250,000 clones, around 86% seen once. Participants came from some 23 US areas, aged about 18 to 89 years. Participants' own reports of clinical history determined their cohort assignment. This TCR was recovered from a woman between 45 and 65 years old with acute COVID-19. Sequencing input: PBMCs or T cells enriched from blood (not recorded which). The rearrangement links TRBV4-1 to TRBJ2-7; 8 nucleotides align to TRBD2. This CDR3 reads CASSLAPSGGKWYEQYF. CDR3 DNA: TGCGCCAGCAGCCTCGCCCCGAGCGGGGGAAAGTGGTACGAGCAGTACTTC.